Sequencing of this T cell receptor beta chain was carried out in a study of regulatory T cells in long-lasting Graves disease. Trimming shortened V by 5 bases and J by 3 bases, and 17 bases separated the two germline ends. This CDR3 has 15 amino acids. The V gene's germline CDR1 is LNHDA and CDR2 SQIVND (reference sequence). General study results and limits: Those with persistent disease had in common more public clonotypes (about 3,000) than new patients (approximately 970).

Indicated time point: persistent/refractory GD, antithyroid drugs over 5 years with positive TRAb. PBMCs provided the RNA from which the TCR library was made. The authors built TCR beta libraries using iRepertoire HTBI primers and Arm-PCR of CDR3 regions. TCRdb ran MiXCR on the multiplex PCR reads and lists one entry per CDR3 protein. The top ten clones hold less than 25% of a sample with fewer than 450,000 distinct CDR3 sequences, around 21% of them seen once. Note on this clonotype: Its target is not known.

This material consisted of peripheral blood mononuclear cells (PBMCs), taken when the disease was refractory, from a patient treated with antithyroid drugs. This rearrangement joins TRBV19 to TRBJ2-7, with D possibly being TRBD1 or TRBD2 (5 bases each). This clonotype was obtained from a female donor with Graves disease. For the CDR3, the DNA is TGTGCCAGTAGTTTAAAAGCCGGGACCAACTACGAGCAGTACTTC. Translated, it gives CASSLKAGTNYEQYF.